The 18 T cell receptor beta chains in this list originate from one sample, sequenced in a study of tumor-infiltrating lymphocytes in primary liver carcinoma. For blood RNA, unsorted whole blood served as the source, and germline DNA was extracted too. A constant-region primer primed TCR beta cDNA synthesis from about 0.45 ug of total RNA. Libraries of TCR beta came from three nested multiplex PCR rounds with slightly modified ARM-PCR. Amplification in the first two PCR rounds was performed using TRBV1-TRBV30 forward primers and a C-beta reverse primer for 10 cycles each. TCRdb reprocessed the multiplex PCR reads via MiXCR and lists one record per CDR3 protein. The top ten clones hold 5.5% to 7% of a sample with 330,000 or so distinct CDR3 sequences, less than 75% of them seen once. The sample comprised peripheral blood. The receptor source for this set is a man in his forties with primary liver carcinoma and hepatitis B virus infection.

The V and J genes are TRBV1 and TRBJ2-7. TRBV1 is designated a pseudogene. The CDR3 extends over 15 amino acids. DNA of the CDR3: TGCACCAACAGCCATGATGACTGGGTAGGGAACGAGCAGTACTTC. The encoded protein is CTNSHDDWVGNEQYF.

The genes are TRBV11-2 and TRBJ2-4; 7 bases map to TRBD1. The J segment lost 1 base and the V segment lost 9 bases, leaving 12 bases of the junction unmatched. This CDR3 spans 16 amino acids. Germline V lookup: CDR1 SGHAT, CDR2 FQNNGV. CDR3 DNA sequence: TGTGCCAGAAGTTACTTGACAGGGACGGCCAAAAACATTCAGTACTTC. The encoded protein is CARSYLTGTAKNIQYF.

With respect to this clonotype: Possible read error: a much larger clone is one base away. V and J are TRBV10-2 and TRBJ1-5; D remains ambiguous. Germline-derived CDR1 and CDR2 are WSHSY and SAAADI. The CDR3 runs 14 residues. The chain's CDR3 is CANSESTSNQPQHF. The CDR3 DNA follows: TGCGCCAACAGTGAGTCGACTAGCAATCAGCCCCAGCATTTT.

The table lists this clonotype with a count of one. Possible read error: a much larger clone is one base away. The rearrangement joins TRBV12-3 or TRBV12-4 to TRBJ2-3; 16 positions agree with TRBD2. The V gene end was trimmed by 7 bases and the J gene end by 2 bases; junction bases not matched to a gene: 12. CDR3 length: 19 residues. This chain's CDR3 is CASTPGTSGRAWDTDTQYF. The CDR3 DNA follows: TGTGCCAGCACTCCCGGGACTAGCGGGAGGGCCTGGGACACAGATACGCAGTATTTT.

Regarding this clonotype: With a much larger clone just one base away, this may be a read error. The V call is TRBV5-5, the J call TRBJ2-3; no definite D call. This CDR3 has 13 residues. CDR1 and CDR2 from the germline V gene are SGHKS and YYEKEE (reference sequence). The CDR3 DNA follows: TGTGCCAGCAGCTTGGAAGGCGCAGATACGCCGTATTTT. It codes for CASSLEGADTPYF.

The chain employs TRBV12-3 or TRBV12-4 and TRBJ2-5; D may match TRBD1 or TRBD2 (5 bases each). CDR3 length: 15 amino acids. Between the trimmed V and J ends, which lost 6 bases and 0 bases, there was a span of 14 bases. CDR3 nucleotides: TGTGCCAGCAGACCCTTTGGGGGATACCAAGAGACCCAGTACTTC. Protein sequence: CASRPFGGYQETQYF.

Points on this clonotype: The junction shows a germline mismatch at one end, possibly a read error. The DNA for the CDR3 is TGTGCCAGATGGGAGATTCTGGGACAGGGGGCGCGTTTT. The encoded protein is CARWEILGQGARF. The J gene is TRBJ2-2, the V gene TRBV6-1; TRBD1 agrees at 12 bases. The length of the CDR3 is 13 residues. Germline V gene lookup returns CDR1 MNHNS and CDR2 SASEGT.

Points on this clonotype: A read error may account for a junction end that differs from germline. CDR3 amino acids: CARSLDRGLGEKLFF. The CDR3 region has the DNA TGTGCCAGGAGCTTAGATCGGGGTCTAGGTGAAAAATTGTTTTTT. The chain employs TRBV11-2 and TRBJ1-4, with D uncertain. Per the germline V gene, CDR1 is SGHAT and CDR2 is FQNNGV. The CDR3 runs to 15 residues.

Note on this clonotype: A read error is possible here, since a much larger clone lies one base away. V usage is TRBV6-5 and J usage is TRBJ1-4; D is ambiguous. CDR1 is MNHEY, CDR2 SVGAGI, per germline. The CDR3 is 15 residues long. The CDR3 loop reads CVSSYSGGLAEKLFF. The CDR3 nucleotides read TGTGTCAGCAGTTACTCGGGTGGTCTTGCTGAAAAACTGTTTTTT.

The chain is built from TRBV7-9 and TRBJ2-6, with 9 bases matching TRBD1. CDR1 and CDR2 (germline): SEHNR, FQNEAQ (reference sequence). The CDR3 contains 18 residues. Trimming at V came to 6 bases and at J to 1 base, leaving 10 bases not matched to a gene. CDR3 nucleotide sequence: TGTGCCAGCAGATTTGGGACAGGGATAACTTCTGGGGCCAACGTCCTGACTTTC. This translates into CASRFGTGITSGANVLTF.

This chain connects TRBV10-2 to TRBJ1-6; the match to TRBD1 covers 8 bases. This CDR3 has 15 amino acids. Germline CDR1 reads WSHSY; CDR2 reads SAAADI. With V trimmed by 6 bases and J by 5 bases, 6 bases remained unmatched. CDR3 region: CASSRGQGHNSPLHF. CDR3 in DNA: TGCGCCAGCAGCCGCGGACAGGGCCATAATTCACCCCTCCACTTT.

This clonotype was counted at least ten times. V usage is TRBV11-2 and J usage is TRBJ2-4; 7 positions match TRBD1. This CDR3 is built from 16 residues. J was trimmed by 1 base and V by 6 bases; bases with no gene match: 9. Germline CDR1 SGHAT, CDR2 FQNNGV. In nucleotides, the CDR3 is TGTGCCAGCAGTTACTTGACAGGGATGGCCAAAAACATTCAGTACTTC. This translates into CASSYLTGMAKNIQYF.

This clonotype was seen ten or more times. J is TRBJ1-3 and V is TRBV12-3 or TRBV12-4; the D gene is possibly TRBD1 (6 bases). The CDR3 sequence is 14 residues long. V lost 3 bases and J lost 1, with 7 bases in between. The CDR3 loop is CASSFRGSGNTIYF. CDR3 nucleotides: TGTGCCAGCAGTTTCAGGGGATCTGGAAACACCATATATTTT.

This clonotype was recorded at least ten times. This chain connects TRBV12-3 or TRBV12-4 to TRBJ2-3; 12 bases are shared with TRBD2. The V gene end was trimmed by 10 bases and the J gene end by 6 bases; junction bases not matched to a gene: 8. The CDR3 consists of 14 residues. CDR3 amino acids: CATLGLAGGDTQYF. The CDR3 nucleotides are TGTGCCACCTTGGGGCTAGCGGGAGGGGATACGCAGTATTTT.

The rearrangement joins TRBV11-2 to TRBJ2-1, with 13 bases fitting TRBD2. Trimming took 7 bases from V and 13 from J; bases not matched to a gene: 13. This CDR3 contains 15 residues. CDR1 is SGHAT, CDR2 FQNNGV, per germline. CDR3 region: CASNSGTSGIGEQFF. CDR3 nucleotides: TGTGCCAGCAACTCCGGGACTAGCGGGATAGGTGAACAGTTCTTC.

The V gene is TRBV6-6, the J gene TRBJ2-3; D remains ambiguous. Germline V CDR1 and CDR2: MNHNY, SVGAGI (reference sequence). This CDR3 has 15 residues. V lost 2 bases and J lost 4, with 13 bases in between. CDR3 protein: CASSYLGRQADTQYF. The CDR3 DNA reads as TGTGCCAGCAGTTACCTCGGCAGGCAGGCAGATACGCAGTATTTT.

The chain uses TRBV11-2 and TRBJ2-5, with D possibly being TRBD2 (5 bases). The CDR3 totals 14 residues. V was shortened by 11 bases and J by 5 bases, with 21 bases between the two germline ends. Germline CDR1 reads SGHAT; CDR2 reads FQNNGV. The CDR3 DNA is TGTGCCTGTAGCACCCCCCCGACGGGGGAGACCCAGTACTTC. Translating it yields CACSTPPTGETQYF.

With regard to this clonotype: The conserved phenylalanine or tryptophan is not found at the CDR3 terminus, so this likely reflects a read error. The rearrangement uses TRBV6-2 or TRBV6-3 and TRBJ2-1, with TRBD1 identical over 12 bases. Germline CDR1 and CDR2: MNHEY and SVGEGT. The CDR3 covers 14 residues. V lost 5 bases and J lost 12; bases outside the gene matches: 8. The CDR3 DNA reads TGTGCCAGCAGTGCGGGACAGGGGGCAGGCGGGCAGTTCTCC. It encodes CASSAGQGAGGQFS.